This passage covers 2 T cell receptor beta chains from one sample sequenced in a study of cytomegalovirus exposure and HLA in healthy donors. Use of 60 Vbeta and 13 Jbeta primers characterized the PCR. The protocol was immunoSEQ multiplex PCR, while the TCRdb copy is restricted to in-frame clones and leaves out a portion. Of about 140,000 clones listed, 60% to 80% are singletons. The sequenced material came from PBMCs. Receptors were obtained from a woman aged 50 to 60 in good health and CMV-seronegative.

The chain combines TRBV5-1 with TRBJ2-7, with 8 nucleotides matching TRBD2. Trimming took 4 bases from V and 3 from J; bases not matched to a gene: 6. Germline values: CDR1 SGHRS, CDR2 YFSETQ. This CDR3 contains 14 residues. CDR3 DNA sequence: TGCGCCAGCAGCGGCCTCGGGGGGGACTACGAGCAGTACTTC. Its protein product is CASSGLGGDYEQYF.

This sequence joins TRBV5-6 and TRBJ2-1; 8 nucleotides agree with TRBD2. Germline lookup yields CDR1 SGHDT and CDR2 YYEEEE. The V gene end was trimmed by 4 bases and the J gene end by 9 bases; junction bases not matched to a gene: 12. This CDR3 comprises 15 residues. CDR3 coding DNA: TGTGCCAGCAGCATAACGGGACTAGAGGGCACTGAGCAGTTCTTC. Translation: CASSITGLEGTEQFF.